The 12 T cell receptor beta chains given below trace back to one sample, sequenced in a study of beta chain features in type 1 diabetes. The antigens of these receptors remain unknown. Study conclusions and caveats: TCRB CDR3s from Type 1 diabetes patients were moderately but significantly shorter in all four CD4+ subsets.

Since all of the isolated RNA was reverse transcribed, expressed TCRB transcripts were what got sequenced. The method was immunoSEQ multiplex PCR; TCRdb's version includes in-frame clones alone and lacks a portion of them. The data show some 160,000 clones, 9% to 10% seen once. The sample taken for sequencing was central memory CD4+ T cells from blood. The receptors originated from a woman in her thirties with type 1 diabetes.

This clone showed up just a few times. The V call is TRBV30, the J call TRBJ1-1; possibly TRBD1 for D (6 bases). CDR1 GTSNPN and CDR2 SVGIG come from the germline V gene (reference sequence). V lost 2 bases, J lost 6 bases, and 10 bases lay in between. This CDR3 has 12 amino acids. CDR3 coding DNA: TGTGCCTGGAGTACACAGGGCGCTGAAGCTTTCTTT. It yields the protein CAWSTQGAEAFF.

A few counts support this clone. The chain recombines TRBV19 with TRBJ2-1; 11 nucleotides agree with TRBD2. This CDR3 has 13 amino acids. CDR1 is LNHDA and CDR2 is SQIVND in the germline V gene (reference sequence). V shed 5 bases and J 9 bases; nucleotides not matched to a gene: 3. The CDR3 nucleotides read TGTGCCAGTAGTCCGGGACTAGCGGCTGAGCAGTTCTTC. This encodes CASSPGLAAEQFF.

The chain combines TRBV29-1 with TRBJ2-5, with TRBD2 identical over 10 bases. Germline CDR1 reads SQVTM; CDR2 reads ANQGSEA. V dropped 1 base and J dropped 2; count of bases not matched to a gene: 7. CDR3 length: 16 amino acids. This CDR3 reads CSVEGTSGGGQETQYF. The CDR3 nucleotides are TGCAGCGTTGAAGGGACTAGCGGAGGAGGGCAAGAGACCCAGTACTTC.

The chain has TRBV19 and TRBJ1-1; 7 bases are a match to TRBD1. The CDR3 is 13 amino acids. With V trimmed by 8 bases and J by 2 bases, 5 bases remained unmatched. Germline V gene data show CDR1 as LNHDA and CDR2 as SQIVND (reference sequence). In DNA, the CDR3 is TGTGCCAGTGGACAGGTCGTTAACACTGAAGCTTTCTTT. Amino acids: CASGQVVNTEAFF.

The gene calls are TRBV18 and TRBJ1-4; 7 positions match TRBD1. The germline CDR1 and CDR2 sequences are KGHSH and LQKENI. This CDR3 has 17 amino acids. V lost 1 base and J lost 11; bases outside the gene matches: 16. The CDR3 coding sequence is TGTGCCAGCTCACCACAGGGGGCGAATCTTTCCCCGGGCAAACTGTTTTTT. Its protein product is CASSPQGANLSPGKLFF. The full variable domain, rest sourced from reference TRBV18 and TRBJ1-4, is NAGVMQNPRHLVRRRGQEARLRCSPMKGHSHVYWYRQLPEEGLKFMVYLQKENIIDESGMPKERFSAEFPKEGPSILRIQQVVRGDSAAYFCASSPQGANLSPGKLFFGSGTQLSVL.

This clone was observed a few times. The genes are TRBV19 and TRBJ2-1; D is unresolved. Germline assignment: CDR1 LNHDA and CDR2 SQIVND (reference sequence). V was clipped by 3 bases and J by 1 base, with 7 bases between them. The CDR3 is 14 amino acids. The CDR3 DNA reads TGTGCCAGTAGTATCGCAGTTTCCTACAATGAGCAGTTCTTC. Translation: CASSIAVSYNEQFF.

The CDR3 here is CASSYSGSGITYEQYF. CDR3 coding DNA: TGTGCCAGCAGTTACTCGGGGAGCGGGATTACCTACGAGCAGTACTTC. The V call is TRBV6-5, the J call TRBJ2-7; 7 nucleotides line up with TRBD2. Germline V CDR1 and CDR2: MNHEY, SVGAGI. V was clipped by 0 bases and J by 2 bases; unmatched bases: 7. This CDR3 region has 16 residues.

This chain connects TRBV5-1 to TRBJ2-7; 12 bases are a match to TRBD1. The CDR3 loop spans 16 amino acids. The V and J ends lost 0 bases and 4 bases, in that order; junction bases with no gene match: 5. Per the germline V gene, CDR1 is SGHRS and CDR2 is YFSETQ. The DNA of the CDR3 is TGCGCCAGCAGCTTGGGAGGGACAGGGGGCCATTACGAGCAGTACTTC. Its protein product is CASSLGGTGGHYEQYF.

This chain connects TRBV2 to TRBJ2-7; the D gene is possibly TRBD1 (6 bases). Germline assignment: CDR1 SNHLY and CDR2 FYNNEI. The CDR3 extends over 12 amino acids. Trimming stripped 6 bases from V and 4 bases from J, with 10 bases between. CDR3: CASSLGQYEQYF. DNA of the CDR3: TGTGCCAGCAGCCTAGGACAGTACGAGCAGTACTTC.

A few counts support this clone. The chain employs TRBV4-1 and TRBJ1-2, with D perhaps TRBD1 (6 bases). CDR3 length equals 16 residues. The V gene lost 4 bases and the J gene lost 2 bases, with 17 bases spanning the gap. Per germline, CDR1 MGHRA and CDR2 YSYEKL. The CDR3 sequence is CASSPLGGQLNYGYTF. CDR3 DNA sequence: TGCGCCAGCAGCCCCCTAGGAGGACAGTTGAACTATGGCTACACCTTC.

The J gene is TRBJ2-6, the V gene TRBV7-8; D unclear. The CDR3 spans 16 residues. Germline V gene lookup returns CDR1 SGHVS and CDR2 FQNEAQ. V lost 5 bases, J lost 3 bases, and 14 bases lay in between. The CDR3 bases are TGTGCCAGCAGCCCATGGGCCCCCGGTGGGGCCAACGTCCTGACTTTC. Translation: CASSPWAPGGANVLTF.

A few counts support this clone. The chain recombines TRBV27 with TRBJ2-7, with TRBD2 identical over 11 bases. The V segment lost 2 bases and the J segment 0 bases; nucleotides outside the gene matches: 9. CDR3 length: 18 amino acids. Germline V gene data show CDR1 as MNHEY and CDR2 as SMNVEV (reference sequence). The CDR3: CASSLTGSGRASSYEQYF. The CDR3 DNA reads TGTGCCAGCAGTTTAACCGGTAGCGGGAGGGCAAGCTCCTACGAGCAGTACTTC.